Below are 22 T cell receptor beta chains sequenced from a single sample in a study of beta chain features in type 1 diabetes. Their cognate antigens are unknown. Reverse transcribing all isolated RNA meant expressed TCRB transcripts were sequenced. Data came from immunoSEQ multiplex PCR; TCRdb stores just in-frame clones and leaves some out. Of about 710,000 clones detected, around 15% appear once; the ten largest clones hold 0.04%. Whole-study findings and limits: Among patients with Type 1 diabetes, TCRB CDR3s were moderately but significantly shorter in every one of the four CD4+ subsets.

The sample taken for sequencing was naive CD4+ T cells from blood. These receptors all come from a man aged 18 to 29 with type 1 diabetes.

This clone has just a few counts. The chain is built from TRBV30 and TRBJ1-1, with TRBD1 matching over 9 bases. CDR1 is GTSNPN, CDR2 SVGIG, per germline (reference sequence). The CDR3 length is 19 residues. The V and J ends lost 1 base and 2 bases, in that order; junction bases with no gene match: 17. The DNA for the CDR3 is TGTGCCTGGAGTGCCCCGGGCCCTGGACAGGGGTGGGTCAACACTGAAGCTTTCTTT. Its protein is CAWSAPGPGQGWVNTEAFF.

The rearrangement links TRBV29-1 to TRBJ2-2, with 7 positions matching TRBD1. Germline V gene sequence: CDR1 SQVTM, CDR2 ANQGSEA. Trimming took 6 bases from V and 6 from J; bases not matched to a gene: 10. The CDR3 consists of 14 residues. CDR3 sequence reads: CSVPGQAYAGELFF. The DNA for the CDR3 is TGCAGCGTACCAGGACAGGCTTACGCCGGGGAGCTGTTTTTT.

This clone has only a few counts. This chain joins TRBV4-1 and TRBJ2-3; TRBD2 matches at 13 bases. The CDR3 runs 17 residues. The J segment lost 4 bases and the V segment lost 1 base, leaving 5 bases of the junction unmatched. Germline V CDR1 and CDR2: MGHRA, YSYEKL. The CDR3 protein is CASSQGTSGREPDTQYF. DNA of the CDR3: TGCGCCAGCAGCCAAGGGACTAGCGGGAGAGAACCAGATACGCAGTATTTT.

This clone was seen more than once but under ten times. The V call is TRBV5-4, the J call TRBJ2-1, with 7 bases lining up with TRBD2. CDR1 and CDR2 from the germline V gene are SGHNT and YYREEE (reference sequence). The CDR3 has 11 residues. The V gene end was trimmed by 0 bases and the J gene end by 14 bases; junction bases not matched to a gene: 2. This CDR3 is CASSLAGREFF. CDR3 nucleotide sequence: TGTGCCAGCAGCTTGGCGGGGAGGGAGTTCTTC. Based on the CDR3 plus reference TRBV5-4 and TRBJ2-1, the full variable domain is ETGVTQSPTHLIKTRGQQVTLRCSSQSGHNTVSWYQQALGQGPQFIFQYYREEENGRGNFPPRFSGLQFPNYSSELNVNALELDDSALYLCASSLAGREFFGPGTRLTVL.

V is TRBV14 and J is TRBJ1-5; the D is unclear. Germline V gene data show CDR1 as SGHDN and CDR2 as FVKESK. This CDR3 region has 12 residues. Trimming removed 6 bases from V and 3 bases from J, with 6 bases in between. The CDR3 sequence: CASSGPNQPQHF. CDR3 nucleotides: TGTGCCAGCAGTGGACCCAATCAGCCCCAGCATTTT.

This clone came up a few times. The chain links TRBV5-4 to TRBJ2-7; perhaps TRBD2 as D (5 bases). The CDR3 consists of 16 residues. Trimming pared 4 bases from V and 0 bases from J, leaving 17 bases between. Per the germline V gene, CDR1 is SGHNT and CDR2 is YYREEE (reference sequence). For the CDR3, the DNA is TGTGCCAGCAGCCTCATGGCGGACTGGAGCTCCTACGAGCAGTACTTC. Translated, it gives CASSLMADWSSYEQYF.

The chain couples TRBV5-4 to TRBJ2-3, with D unclear. This CDR3 comprises 14 residues. Trimming removed 4 bases from V and 3 bases from J, with 12 bases in between. Germline values: CDR1 SGHNT, CDR2 YYREEE (reference sequence). The CDR3 region has the DNA TGTGCCAGCAGCCTCAACCCCACTACAGATACGCAGTATTTT. Protein: CASSLNPTTDTQYF. Drawing the rest from reference TRBV5-4 and TRBJ2-3, the complete variable domain is ETGVTQSPTHLIKTRGQQVTLRCSSQSGHNTVSWYQQALGQGPQFIFQYYREEENGRGNFPPRFSGLQFPNYSSELNVNALELDDSALYLCASSLNPTTDTQYFGPGTRLTVL.

The chain employs TRBV7-2 and TRBJ1-4; D not resolved. Germline V gene data show CDR1 as SGHTA and CDR2 as FQGNSA. The V end was cut by 7 bases, the J end by 7 bases, with 10 bases between. The CDR3 is 12 amino acids. The CDR3: CASTNNREKLFF. The CDR3 coding sequence is TGTGCCAGCACTAATAATCGTGAAAAACTGTTTTTT.

This clone was picked up a small number of times. V and J are TRBV29-1 and TRBJ2-7; D might be TRBD1 (6 bases). This CDR3 contains 12 residues. The ends were cut back, 7 bases at V and 7 bases at J, with 17 bases in the middle. Looked up from germline, CDR1 is SQVTM and CDR2 is ANQGSEA. For the CDR3, the DNA is TGCAGCGCCGGGGCCCCCCAGGGGGAGCAGTACTTC. Protein sequence: CSAGAPQGEQYF.

This rearrangement joins TRBV4-2 to TRBJ2-3, with a possible D match to TRBD2 (6 bases). V lost 4 bases and J 0 bases, leaving 14 bases between the germline ends. Per germline, CDR1 LGHNA and CDR2 YNFKEQ. The CDR3 extends over 16 amino acids. CDR3 residues: CASSPGVHPSTDTQYF. For the CDR3, the DNA is TGTGCCAGCAGCCCGGGAGTACACCCTAGCACAGATACGCAGTATTTT.

The chain uses TRBV28 and TRBJ2-5; D ambiguous. The CDR3 length is 15 residues. Looked up from germline, CDR1 is MDHEN and CDR2 is SYDVKM. Trimming shortened V by 6 bases and J by 5 bases, and 19 bases separated the two germline ends. Here the CDR3 reads CASSAEPLKKETQYF. CDR3 nucleotides: TGTGCCAGCAGCGCCGAACCATTGAAAAAGGAGACCCAGTACTTC.

This clone was seen more than once but under ten times. V and J are TRBV9 and TRBJ1-6, with D unclear. Per the germline V gene, CDR1 is SGDLS and CDR2 is YYNGEE. V was shortened by 0 bases and J by 7 bases, with 8 bases between the two germline ends. The CDR3 is 14 residues long. CDR3 sequence: CASSVAQSNSPLHF. The CDR3 DNA is TGTGCCAGCAGCGTAGCCCAGAGCAATTCACCCCTCCACTTT.

The genes are TRBV14 and TRBJ2-7, with unresolved D. There are 15 residues in the CDR3. Per the germline V gene, CDR1 is SGHDN and CDR2 is FVKESK. The V end was cut by 3 bases, the J end by 2 bases, with 14 bases between. CDR3: CASSQQPGQTYEQYF. The CDR3 DNA reads as TGTGCCAGCAGCCAGCAGCCCGGGCAGACCTACGAGCAGTACTTC. The full variable domain, rest sourced from reference TRBV14 and TRBJ2-7, is EAGVTQFPSHSVIEKGQTVTLRCDPISGHDNLYWYRRVMGKEIKFLLHFVKESKQDESGMPNNRFLAERTGGTYSTLKVQPAELEDSGVYFCASSQQPGQTYEQYFGPGTRLTVT.

Only a few counts were recorded for this clone. The V call is TRBV6-6, the J call TRBJ2-7, with no clear D. The CDR3 sequence is 13 residues long. Trimming took 4 bases from V and 2 from J, leaving 9 bases between them. The V gene's germline CDR1 is MNHNY and CDR2 SVGAGI (reference sequence). The CDR3 DNA follows: TGTGCCAGCAGTTTAGGCGAAACCTACGAGCAGTACTTC. As protein: CASSLGETYEQYF.

This clone was seen only a few times. CDR3 sequence reads: CASSYAGTPGETQYF. In DNA form, the CDR3 reads TGTGCCAGCAGTTACGCCGGGACTCCAGGGGAGACCCAGTACTTC. The chain employs TRBV7-9 and TRBJ2-5; the D gene is possibly TRBD2 (6 bases). Trimming left V 6 bases short and J 5 bases short, with 19 bases between. The CDR3 runs 15 residues. Germline CDR1 is SEHNR and CDR2 is FQNEAQ (reference sequence).

The chain combines TRBV20-1 with TRBJ2-7; a weak D match, TRBD2 (6 bases). CDR3 length: 11 amino acids. CDR1 is DFQATT and CDR2 is SNEGSKA in the germline V gene (reference sequence). Here the CDR3 reads CASGDSYEQYF. CDR3 nucleotide sequence: TGCGCGTCGGGGGATTCCTACGAGCAGTACTTC.

J is TRBJ1-2 and V is TRBV4-1; D is perhaps TRBD1 (6 bases). The CDR3 totals 13 residues. The germline gives CDR1 MGHRA, CDR2 YSYEKL. V gave up 0 bases and J gave up 8 bases, with 10 bases separating them. The CDR3 DNA reads as TGCGCCAGCAGCCAAGAGCGGGGGCAAGGCTACACCTTC. Translating it yields CASSQERGQGYTF.

The chain links TRBV7-9 to TRBJ2-4, with D perhaps being TRBD1 or TRBD2 (6 bases each). There are 15 residues in the CDR3. The germline CDR1 and CDR2 sequences are SEHNR and FQNEAQ (reference sequence). Trimming removed 6 bases at V and 6 bases at J, with 18 bases between. The CDR3 region has the DNA TGTGCCAGCAGTCCCGAGGGGGGATTTGGAAACATTCAGTACTTC. Its translation: CASSPEGGFGNIQYF. Supplemented by reference TRBV7-9 and TRBJ2-4, the full variable domain reads DTGVSQNPRHKITKRGQNVTFRCDPISEHNRLYWYRQTLGQGPEFLTYFQNEAQLEKSRLLSDRFSAERPKGSFSTLEIQRTEQGDSAMYLCASSPEGGFGNIQYFGAGTRLSVL.

This clone turned up a few times. The CDR3 loop reads CASSDRKGGSNQPQHF. The DNA of the CDR3 is TGTGCCAGCAGTGATCGGAAGGGGGGGAGCAATCAGCCCCAGCATTTT. V is TRBV2 and J is TRBJ1-5; D might be TRBD1 (6 bases). Germline CDR1 is SNHLY and CDR2 is FYNNEI. Trimming shortened V by 3 bases and J by 1 base, and 13 bases separated the two germline ends. CDR3 length: 16 amino acids.

This clone was picked up a small number of times. This CDR3 reads CASSQDQGGNNSPLHF. The DNA for the CDR3 is TGCGCCAGCAGCCAAGATCAGGGCGGCAATAATTCACCCCTCCACTTT. The chain carries TRBV4-3 and TRBJ1-6; TRBD1 is a possible D gene (5 bases). V lost 0 bases, J lost 5 bases, and 11 bases lay in between. Germline-derived CDR1 and CDR2 are LGHNA and YSLEER. This CDR3 is 16 amino acids long.

The chain has TRBV6-5 and TRBJ2-5, with a possible D match to TRBD2 (5 bases). Deletions cut 0 bases from V and 1 base from J, with 12 bases between. The germline V gene encodes CDR1 MNHEY and CDR2 SVGAGI. The length of the CDR3 is 16 residues. The CDR3 here is CASSYSPRGFQETQYF. The DNA for the CDR3 is TGTGCCAGCAGTTACTCCCCACGGGGATTCCAAGAGACCCAGTACTTC.

This chain links TRBV29-1 with TRBJ1-1, with D possibly TRBD1 on 5 matching bases. This CDR3 has 13 residues. Germline V lookup: CDR1 SQVTM, CDR2 ANQGSEA. V lost 4 bases to trimming and J lost 2 bases, with 11 bases between them. CDR3 DNA sequence: TGCAGCGTTGGGGCAGGGATTAACACTGAAGCTTTCTTT. It translates to CSVGAGINTEAFF.